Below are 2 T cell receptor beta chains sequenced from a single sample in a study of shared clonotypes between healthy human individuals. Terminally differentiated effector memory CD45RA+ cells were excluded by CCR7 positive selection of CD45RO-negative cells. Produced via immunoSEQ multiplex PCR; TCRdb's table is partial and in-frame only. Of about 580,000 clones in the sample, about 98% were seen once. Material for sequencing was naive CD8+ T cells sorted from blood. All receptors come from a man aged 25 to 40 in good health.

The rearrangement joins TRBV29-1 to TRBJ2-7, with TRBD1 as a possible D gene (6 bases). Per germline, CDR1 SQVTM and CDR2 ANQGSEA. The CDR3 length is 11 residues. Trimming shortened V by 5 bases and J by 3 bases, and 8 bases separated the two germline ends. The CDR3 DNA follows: TGCAGCGTTAGGACAGTCTACGAGCAGTACTTC. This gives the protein CSVRTVYEQYF.

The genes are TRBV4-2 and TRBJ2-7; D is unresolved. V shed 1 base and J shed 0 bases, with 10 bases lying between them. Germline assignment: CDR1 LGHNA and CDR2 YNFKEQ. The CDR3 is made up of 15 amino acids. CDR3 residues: CASSQVPLVSYEQYF. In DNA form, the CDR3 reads TGTGCCAGCAGCCAAGTCCCGCTCGTCTCCTACGAGCAGTACTTC.